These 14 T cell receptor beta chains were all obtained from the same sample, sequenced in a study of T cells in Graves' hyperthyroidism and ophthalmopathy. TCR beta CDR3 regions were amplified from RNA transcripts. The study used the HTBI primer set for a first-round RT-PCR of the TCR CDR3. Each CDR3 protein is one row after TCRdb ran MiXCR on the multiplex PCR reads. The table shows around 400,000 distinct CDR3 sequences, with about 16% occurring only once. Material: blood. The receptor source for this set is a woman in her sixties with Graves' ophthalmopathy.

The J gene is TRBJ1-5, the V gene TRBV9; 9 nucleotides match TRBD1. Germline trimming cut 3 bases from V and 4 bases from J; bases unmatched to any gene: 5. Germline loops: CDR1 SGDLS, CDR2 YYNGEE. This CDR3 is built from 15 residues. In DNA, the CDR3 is TGTGCCAGCAGCGCGTCCGGGACAGGGAATCAGCCCCAGCATTTT. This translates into CASSASGTGNQPQHF.

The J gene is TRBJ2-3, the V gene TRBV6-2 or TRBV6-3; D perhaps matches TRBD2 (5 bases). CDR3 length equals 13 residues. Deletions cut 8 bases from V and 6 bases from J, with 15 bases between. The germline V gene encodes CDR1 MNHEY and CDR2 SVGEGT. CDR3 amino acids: CASAGGLGDTQYF. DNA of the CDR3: TGTGCCAGCGCGGGCGGGCTGGGGGATACGCAGTATTTT.

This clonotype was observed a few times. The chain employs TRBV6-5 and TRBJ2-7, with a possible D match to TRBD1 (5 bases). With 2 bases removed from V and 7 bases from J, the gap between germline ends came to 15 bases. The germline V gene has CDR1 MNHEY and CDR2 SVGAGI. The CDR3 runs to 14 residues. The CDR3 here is CASSYDSLKKEQYF. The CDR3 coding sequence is TGTGCCAGCAGTTACGACAGTCTTAAGAAGGAGCAGTACTTC.

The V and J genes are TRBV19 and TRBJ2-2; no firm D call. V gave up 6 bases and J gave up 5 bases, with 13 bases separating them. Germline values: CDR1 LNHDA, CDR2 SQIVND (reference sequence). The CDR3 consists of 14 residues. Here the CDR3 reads CASRNGVSTGELFF. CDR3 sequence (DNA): TGTGCCAGTAGAAACGGAGTTAGTACCGGGGAGCTGTTTTTT.

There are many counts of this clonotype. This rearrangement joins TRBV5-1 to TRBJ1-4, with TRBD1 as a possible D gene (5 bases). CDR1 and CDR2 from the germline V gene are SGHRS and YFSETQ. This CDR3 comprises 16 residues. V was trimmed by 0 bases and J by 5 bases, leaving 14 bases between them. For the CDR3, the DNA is TGCGCCAGCAGCTTGGAAACGGGGACGTTCAATGAAAAACTGTTTTTT. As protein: CASSLETGTFNEKLFF. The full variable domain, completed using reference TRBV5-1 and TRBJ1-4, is KAGVTQTPRYLIKTRGQQVTLSCSPISGHRSVSWYQQTPGQGLQFLFEYFSETQRNKGNFPGRFSGRQFSNSRSEMNVSTLELGDSALYLCASSLETGTFNEKLFFGSGTQLSVL.

CDR3 region: CASSMTGTGESNQPQHF. The CDR3 region has the DNA TGTGCCAGTAGTATGACCGGGACAGGGGAAAGCAATCAGCCCCAGCATTTT. V usage is TRBV19 and J usage is TRBJ1-5, with 10 bases aligning to TRBD1. V trimming: 3 bases; J trimming: 1 base; junction bases outside the gene matches: 6. This CDR3 is 17 amino acids long. Germline V lookup: CDR1 LNHDA, CDR2 SQIVND (reference sequence).

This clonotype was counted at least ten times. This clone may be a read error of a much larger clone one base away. The CDR3, as DNA: TGCGCCAGCAGCTCCCTAGCGGGAGATGCAGATACGCAGTATTTT. As protein: CASSSLAGDADTQYF. The chain joins TRBV5-1 to TRBJ2-3; the match to TRBD2 covers 10 bases. Germline V gives CDR1 SGHRS, CDR2 YFSETQ. With 3 bases clipped from V and 4 bases from J, the junction kept 5 bases outside the gene matches. This CDR3 contains 15 residues.

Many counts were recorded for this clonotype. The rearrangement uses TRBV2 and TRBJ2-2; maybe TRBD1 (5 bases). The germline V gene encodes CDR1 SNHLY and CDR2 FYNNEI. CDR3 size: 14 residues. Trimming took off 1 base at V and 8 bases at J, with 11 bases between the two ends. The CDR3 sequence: CASSEVTNRGELFF. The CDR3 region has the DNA TGTGCCAGCAGTGAAGTGACCAACAGGGGGGAGCTGTTTTTT.

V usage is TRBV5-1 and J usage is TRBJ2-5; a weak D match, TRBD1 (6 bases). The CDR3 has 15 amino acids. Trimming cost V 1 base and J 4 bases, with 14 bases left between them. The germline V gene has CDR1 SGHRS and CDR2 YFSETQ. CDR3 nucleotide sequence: TGCGCCAGCAGCTTGATCCCAGGGGTTGGAGAGACCCAGTACTTC. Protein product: CASSLIPGVGETQYF. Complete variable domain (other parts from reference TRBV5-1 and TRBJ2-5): KAGVTQTPRYLIKTRGQQVTLSCSPISGHRSVSWYQQTPGQGLQFLFEYFSETQRNKGNFPGRFSGRQFSNSRSEMNVSTLELGDSALYLCASSLIPGVGETQYFGPGTRLLVL.

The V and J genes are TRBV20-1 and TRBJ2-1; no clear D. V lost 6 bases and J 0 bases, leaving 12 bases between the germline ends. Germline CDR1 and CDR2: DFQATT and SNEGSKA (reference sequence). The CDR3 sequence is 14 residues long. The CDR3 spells CSARTTYSYNEQFF. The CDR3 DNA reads TGCAGTGCGAGAACTACTTACTCCTACAATGAGCAGTTCTTC.

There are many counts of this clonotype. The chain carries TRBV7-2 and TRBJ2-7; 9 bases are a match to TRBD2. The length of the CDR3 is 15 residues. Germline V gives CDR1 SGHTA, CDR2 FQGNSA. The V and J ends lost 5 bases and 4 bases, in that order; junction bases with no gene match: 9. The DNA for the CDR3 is TGTGCCAGCAGCCTGTTAGCGGGAGATGGTTACGAGCAGTACTTC. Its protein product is CASSLLAGDGYEQYF. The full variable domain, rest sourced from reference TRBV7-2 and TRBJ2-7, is GAGVSQSPSNKVTEKGKDVELRCDPISGHTALYWYRQSLGQGLEFLIYFQGNSAPDKSGLPSDRFSAERTGGSVSTLTIQRTQQEDSAVYLCASSLLAGDGYEQYFGPGTRLTVT.

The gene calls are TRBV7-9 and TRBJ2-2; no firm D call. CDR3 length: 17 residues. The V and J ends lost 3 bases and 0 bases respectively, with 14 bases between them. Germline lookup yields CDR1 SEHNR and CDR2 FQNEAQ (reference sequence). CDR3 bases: TGTGCCAGCAGCTTTCCGGTGTTACCAGCGAACACCGGGGAGCTGTTTTTT. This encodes CASSFPVLPANTGELFF.

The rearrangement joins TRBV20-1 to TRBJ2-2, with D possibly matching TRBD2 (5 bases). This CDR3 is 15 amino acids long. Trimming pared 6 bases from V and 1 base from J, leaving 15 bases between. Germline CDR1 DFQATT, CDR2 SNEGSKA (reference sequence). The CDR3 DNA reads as TGCAGTGCCCTCAGAGGGAGCAGGAACACCGGGGAGCTGTTTTTT. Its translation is CSALRGSRNTGELFF.

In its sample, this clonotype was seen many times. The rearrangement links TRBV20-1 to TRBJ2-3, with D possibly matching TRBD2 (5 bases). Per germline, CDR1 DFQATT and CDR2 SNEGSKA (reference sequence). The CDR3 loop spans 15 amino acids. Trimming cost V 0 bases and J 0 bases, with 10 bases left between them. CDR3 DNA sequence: TGCAGTGCTAGAGATCCGGGATCAAGCACAGATACGCAGTATTTT. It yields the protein CSARDPGSSTDTQYF.